These 15 T cell receptor beta chains were all obtained from the same sample, sequenced in a study of blood T cell repertoires in COVID-19. TCRdb keeps only in-frame clones here, not all; method: immunoSEQ multiplex PCR. This sample has approximately 23,000 clones; roughly 87% occur once, and the top ten carry around 2.8%. Source material: peripheral blood. These receptor sequences come from a man between 65 and 85 years old with acute or convalescent COVID-19.

The V call is TRBV7-2, the J call TRBJ2-5, with 12 bases that match TRBD2. This CDR3 is 16 amino acids long. The germline V gene encodes CDR1 SGHTA and CDR2 FQGNSA. V shed 1 base and J 2 bases; nucleotides not matched to a gene: 2. CDR3 DNA: TGTGCCAGCAGCTTAGGCCTAGCGGGGGGGCAAGAGACCCAGTACTTC. Its translation is CASSLGLAGGQETQYF.

The chain uses TRBV14 and TRBJ1-2; TRBD1 might be the D (6 bases). Germline V CDR1 and CDR2: SGHDN, FVKESK. The CDR3 length is 14 residues. V was pared by 4 bases and J by 2 bases, with 11 bases between. The DNA for the CDR3 is TGTGCCAGCAGCCCGAGCAGGGGAAACTATGGCTACACCTTC. Translated, it gives CASSPSRGNYGYTF.

V usage is TRBV27 and J usage is TRBJ1-4; weak D call: TRBD1 (5 bases). CDR1 and CDR2 from the germline V gene are MNHEY and SMNVEV (reference sequence). This CDR3 spans 13 amino acids. Trimming pared 4 bases from V and 8 bases from J, leaving 11 bases between. The CDR3 coding sequence is TGTGCCAGCAGTTGGGGTTGGGGCGAAAAACTGTTTTTT. Translating it yields CASSWGWGEKLFF.

The genes are TRBV19 and TRBJ1-2; no reliable D call. The CDR3 totals 17 residues. V gave up 6 bases and J gave up 6 bases, with 26 bases separating them. From germline, CDR1 is LNHDA and CDR2 SQIVND (reference sequence). DNA of the CDR3: TGTGCCAGTAGAGGCCTCGGAGGGAGGGAGACGAGGGATGGCTACACCTTC. As protein: CASRGLGGRETRDGYTF.

The rearrangement joins TRBV4-3 to TRBJ1-2; no clear D. This CDR3 is 14 amino acids long. Germline-derived CDR1 and CDR2 are LGHNA and YSLEER. Trimming left V 1 base short and J 0 bases short, with 6 bases between. As DNA, the CDR3 is TGCGCCAGCAGCCAAGGAGGCTCTAACTATGGCTACACCTTC. Protein sequence: CASSQGGSNYGYTF.

This chain connects TRBV6-2 or TRBV6-3 to TRBJ1-3; D is undetermined. The CDR3 covers 16 residues. With 0 bases removed from V and 0 bases from J, the gap between germline ends came to 9 bases. The germline CDR1 and CDR2 sequences are MNHEY and SVGEGT. CDR3 residues: CASSYSAVISGNTIYF. As DNA, the CDR3 is TGTGCCAGCAGTTACTCGGCGGTGATCTCTGGAAACACCATATATTTT.

The rearrangement uses TRBV7-9 and TRBJ2-7; maybe TRBD1 (6 bases). Trimming removed 6 bases at V and 6 bases at J, with 18 bases between. Per germline, CDR1 SEHNR and CDR2 FQNEAQ (reference sequence). The CDR3 is 14 residues long. The CDR3 here is CASRQGEGELEQYF. In nucleotides, the CDR3 is TGTGCCAGCAGACAGGGAGAGGGTGAGCTCGAGCAGTACTTC. The whole variable domain, filled in from reference TRBV7-9 and TRBJ2-7, reads DTGVSQNPRHKITKRGQNVTFRCDPISEHNRLYWYRQTLGQGPEFLTYFQNEAQLEKSRLLSDRFSAERPKGSFSTLEIQRTEQGDSAMYLCASRQGEGELEQYFGPGTRLTVT.

The chain carries TRBV27 and TRBJ1-5; no reliable D call. The CDR3 consists of 17 residues. Trimming left V 6 bases short and J 0 bases short, with 18 bases between. Germline V gives CDR1 MNHEY, CDR2 SMNVEV (reference sequence). CDR3 nucleotides: TGTGCCAGCAGAGCACTTGGAGGGAAATATAGCAATCAGCCCCAGCATTTT. Protein product: CASRALGGKYSNQPQHF.

This clone showed up just once. The chain combines TRBV6-2 or TRBV6-3 with TRBJ1-5, with 10 bases fitting TRBD1. The J segment lost 6 bases and the V segment lost 5 bases, leaving 4 bases of the junction unmatched. This CDR3 comprises 14 residues. Germline CDR1 is MNHEY and CDR2 is SVGEGT. CDR3 loop: CASSNRDRGQPQHF. CDR3 sequence (DNA): TGTGCCAGCAGTAACCGGGACAGGGGTCAGCCCCAGCATTTT.

The rearrangement uses TRBV6-6 and TRBJ2-7, with 9 bases matching TRBD1. Germline CDR1 MNHNY, CDR2 SVGAGI (reference sequence). CDR3 length: 13 amino acids. Unmatched junction bases numbered 2, after V lost 2 bases and J lost 6 bases. For the CDR3, the DNA is TGTGCCAGCAGTTACCCGGGACAGGGCGAGCAGTACTTC. Translating gives CASSYPGQGEQYF.

The chain joins TRBV7-2 to TRBJ1-2; 8 bases match TRBD1. Germline V gene data show CDR1 as SGHTA and CDR2 as FQGNSA. J lost 2 bases, V lost 6 bases, and 8 bases had no gene match. CDR3 length equals 15 residues. The CDR3 DNA reads TGTGCCAGCAGTCCAACAGGGGGTGACAACTATGGCTACACCTTC. Protein product: CASSPTGGDNYGYTF.

This rearrangement joins TRBV19 to TRBJ1-2; D remains ambiguous. The V end was cut by 9 bases, the J end by 6 bases, with 17 bases between. Germline V gives CDR1 LNHDA, CDR2 SQIVND (reference sequence). The CDR3 sequence is 13 residues long. This CDR3 is CASSDTLINGYTF. DNA for the CDR3: TGTGCCAGCAGTGACACGTTAATCAATGGCTACACCTTC.

The chain links TRBV11-3 to TRBJ2-1; 11 bases are shared with TRBD2. The ends lost 2 bases at V and 7 bases at J; junction bases unmatched: 13. This CDR3 is built from 18 residues. Germline V lookup: CDR1 SGHNT, CDR2 YENEEA. This CDR3 is CASSLFTPTSGSDNEQFF. The CDR3 nucleotides are TGTGCCAGCAGCTTATTTACCCCAACTAGCGGGAGTGATAATGAGCAGTTCTTC. The complete variable domain, with remaining parts taken from reference TRBV11-3 and TRBJ2-1, reads EAGVVQSPRYKIIEKKQPVAFWCNPISGHNTLYWYLQNLGQGPELLIRYENEEAVDDSQLPKDRFSAERLKGVDSTLKIQPAELGDSAVYLCASSLFTPTSGSDNEQFFGPGTRLTVL.

V gene TRBV30 combines with J gene TRBJ2-7; 10 bases map to TRBD1. CDR3 size: 14 residues. V shed 0 bases, J shed 3 bases, and the junction held 2 bases outside the gene matches. Germline V gene sequence: CDR1 GTSNPN, CDR2 SVGIG (reference sequence). Written as DNA, the CDR3 is TGTGCCTGGAGTGTTGGACAGGGGGTCTACGAGCAGTACTTC. Amino acids: CAWSVGQGVYEQYF.

This clone was seen once. This chain joins TRBV3-1 (or the pseudogene TRBV3-2) and TRBJ2-1; TRBD2 aligns across 9 bases. Germline V gene data show CDR1 as LGHDT and CDR2 as YNNKEL (reference sequence). This CDR3 spans 14 amino acids. Trimming took 5 bases from V and 10 from J; bases not matched to a gene: 9. CDR3 sequence: CASSIGLAIREQFF. CDR3 nucleotides: TGTGCCAGCAGCATAGGACTAGCGATTAGGGAGCAGTTCTTC.